These 5 T cell receptor beta chains share one sample of origin, sequenced in a study of Ad26.COV2.S vaccination and SARS-CoV-2 variants. Data came from immunoSEQ multiplex PCR; TCRdb stores just in-frame clones and leaves some out. The sample lists around 370,000 clones; about 91% were seen once. This sample comprised peripheral blood, obtained after recovery from COVID-19. The receptors come from a human donor who had recovered from COVID-19.

The V call is TRBV5-1, the J call TRBJ2-5; D may be TRBD1 (5 bases). Germline CDR1 SGHRS, CDR2 YFSETQ. Trimming cost V 2 bases and J 9 bases, with 17 bases left between them. The CDR3 has 14 amino acids. In DNA, the CDR3 is TGCGCCAGCAGCTTCGACTTGACAGAGGTGTCCCAGTACTTC. It encodes CASSFDLTEVSQYF.

The chain carries TRBV18 and TRBJ2-1; 14 bases line up with TRBD2. J was trimmed by 7 bases and V by 5 bases; bases with no gene match: 10. Germline values: CDR1 KGHSH, CDR2 LQKENI. This CDR3 has 17 residues. The DNA of the CDR3 is TGTGCCAGCTCAGGAGGGTCGAGGACTAGCGGGGGGAATGAGCAGTTCTTC. Protein sequence: CASSGGSRTSGGNEQFF.

The genes are TRBV7-6 and TRBJ1-6; 12 nucleotides line up with TRBD1. The V and J ends lost 1 base and 10 bases, in that order; junction bases with no gene match: 5. Per germline, CDR1 SGHVS and CDR2 FNYEAQ. The CDR3 consists of 16 residues. CDR3 sequence (DNA): TGTGCCAGCAGCTTAGGGGGACAGGGGGCATTATCACCCCTCCACTTT. Protein: CASSLGGQGALSPLHF.

The V gene is TRBV12-3 or TRBV12-4, the J gene TRBJ1-2, with D maybe TRBD1 (6 bases). V was trimmed by 6 bases and J by 5 bases, leaving 13 bases between them. CDR3 length: 13 amino acids. The CDR3 loop is CASSPDRRYGYTF. CDR3 nucleotide sequence: TGTGCCAGCAGCCCGGACAGACGGTATGGCTACACCTTC.

This clone was counted once. The J gene is TRBJ2-1, the V gene TRBV7-2, with D tentatively TRBD2 (6 bases). V was pared by 3 bases and J by 10 bases, with 13 bases between. Germline V gene lookup returns CDR1 SGHTA and CDR2 FQGNSA. The CDR3 is 13 amino acids. CDR3 amino acids: CASSFPRAGEQFF. For the CDR3, the DNA is TGTGCCAGCAGCTTTCCGAGGGCGGGGGAGCAGTTCTTC.